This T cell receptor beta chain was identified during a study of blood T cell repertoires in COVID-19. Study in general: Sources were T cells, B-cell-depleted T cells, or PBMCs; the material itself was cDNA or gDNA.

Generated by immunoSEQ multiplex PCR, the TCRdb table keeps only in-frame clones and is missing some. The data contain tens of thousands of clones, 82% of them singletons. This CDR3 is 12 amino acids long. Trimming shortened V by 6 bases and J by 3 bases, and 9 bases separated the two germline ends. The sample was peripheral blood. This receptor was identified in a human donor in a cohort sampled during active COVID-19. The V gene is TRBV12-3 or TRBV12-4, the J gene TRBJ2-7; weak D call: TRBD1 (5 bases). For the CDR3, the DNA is TGTGCCAGCAGCCCAGACAGCTACGAGCAGTACTTC. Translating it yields CASSPDSYEQYF.